The present entry profiles one T cell receptor (beta chain) with its context. TCRdb's table, derived via immunoSEQ multiplex PCR, lists solely in-frame clones and lacks some. There are tens of thousands of clones in the sample; approximately 86% occur only once, and about 5.4% lies in the top ten. These data are taken from a study of technical replicates of blood from four donors. Germline V gene sequence: CDR1 SGHNT, CDR2 YYREEE (reference sequence). V dropped 4 bases and J dropped 1 base, with 14 bases sitting between them. This CDR3 is 16 amino acids long. Sequenced material: PBMCs. This sequence was found in a human donor in good health. Some clones in this sample may be carry-over from other donors' samples. The rearrangement links TRBV5-4 to TRBJ2-2; possibly TRBD2 for D (6 bases). CDR3 bases: TGTGCCAGCAGCACCCAGCGGGCCCTGAACACCGGGGAGCTGTTTTTT. Its translation is CASSTQRALNTGELFF.